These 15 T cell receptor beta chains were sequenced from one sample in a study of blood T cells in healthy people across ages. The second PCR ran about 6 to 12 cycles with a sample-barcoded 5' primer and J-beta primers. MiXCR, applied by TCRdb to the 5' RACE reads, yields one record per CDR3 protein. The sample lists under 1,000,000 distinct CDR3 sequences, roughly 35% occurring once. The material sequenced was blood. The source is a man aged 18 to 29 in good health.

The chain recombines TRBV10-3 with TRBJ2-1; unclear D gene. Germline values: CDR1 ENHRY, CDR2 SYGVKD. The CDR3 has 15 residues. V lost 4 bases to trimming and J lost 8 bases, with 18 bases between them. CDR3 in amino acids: CAISVIGRKYDEQFF. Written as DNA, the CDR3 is TGTGCCATCAGTGTAATCGGAAGGAAGTACGATGAGCAGTTCTTC.

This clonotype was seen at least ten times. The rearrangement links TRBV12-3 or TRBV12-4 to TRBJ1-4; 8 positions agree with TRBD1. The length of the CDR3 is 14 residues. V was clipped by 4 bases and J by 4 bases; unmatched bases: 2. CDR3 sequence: CASSSGQGNEKLFF. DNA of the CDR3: TGTGCCAGCAGTTCCGGACAGGGTAATGAAAAACTGTTTTTT.

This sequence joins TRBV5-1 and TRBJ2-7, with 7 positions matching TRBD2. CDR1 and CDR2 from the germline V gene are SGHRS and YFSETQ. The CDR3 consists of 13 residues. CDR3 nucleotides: TGCGTCAACTCGGGGGGAGATTTTGACGAGCAGTACTTC. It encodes CVNSGGDFDEQYF.

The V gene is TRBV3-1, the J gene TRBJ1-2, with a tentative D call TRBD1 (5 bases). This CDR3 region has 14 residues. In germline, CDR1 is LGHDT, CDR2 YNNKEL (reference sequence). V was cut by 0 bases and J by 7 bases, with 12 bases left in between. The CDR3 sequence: CASSQESLRGGYTF. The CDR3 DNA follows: TGTGCCAGCAGCCAAGAAAGCCTTAGGGGTGGCTACACCTTC.

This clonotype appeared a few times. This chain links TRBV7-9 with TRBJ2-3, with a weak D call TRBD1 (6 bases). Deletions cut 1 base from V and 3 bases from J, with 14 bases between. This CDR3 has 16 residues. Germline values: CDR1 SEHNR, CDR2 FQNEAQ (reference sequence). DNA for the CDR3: TGTGCCAGCAGCTTAGGCAGGGGAACCCTAACAGATACGCAGTATTTT. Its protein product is CASSLGRGTLTDTQYF.

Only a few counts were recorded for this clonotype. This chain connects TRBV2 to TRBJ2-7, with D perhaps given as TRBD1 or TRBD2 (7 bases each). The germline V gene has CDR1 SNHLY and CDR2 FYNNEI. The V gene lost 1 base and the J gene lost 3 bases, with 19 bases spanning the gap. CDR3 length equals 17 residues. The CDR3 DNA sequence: TGTGCCAGCAGTGAAGGGCAGGGGGGGATACTTTTCTACGAGCAGTACTTC. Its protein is CASSEGQGGILFYEQYF.

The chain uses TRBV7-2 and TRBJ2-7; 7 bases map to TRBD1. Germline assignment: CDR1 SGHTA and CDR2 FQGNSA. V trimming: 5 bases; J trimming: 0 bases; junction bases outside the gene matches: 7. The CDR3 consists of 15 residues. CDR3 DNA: TGTGCCAGCAGCGCCCCGGGACAGAGCTCCTACGAGCAGTACTTC. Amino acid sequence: CASSAPGQSSYEQYF.

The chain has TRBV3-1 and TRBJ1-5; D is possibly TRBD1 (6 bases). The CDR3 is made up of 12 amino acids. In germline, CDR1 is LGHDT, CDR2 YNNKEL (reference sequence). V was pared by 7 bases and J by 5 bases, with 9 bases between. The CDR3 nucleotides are TGTGCCAGCAAGGCAGGGGATCAGCCCCAGCATTTT. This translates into CASKAGDQPQHF.

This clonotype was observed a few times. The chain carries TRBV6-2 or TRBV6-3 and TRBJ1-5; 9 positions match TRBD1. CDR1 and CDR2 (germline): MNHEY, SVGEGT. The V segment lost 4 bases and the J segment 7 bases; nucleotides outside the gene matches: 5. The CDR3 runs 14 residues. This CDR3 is CASSSTGGWQPQHF. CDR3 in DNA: TGTGCCAGCAGTTCAACAGGGGGCTGGCAGCCCCAGCATTTT.

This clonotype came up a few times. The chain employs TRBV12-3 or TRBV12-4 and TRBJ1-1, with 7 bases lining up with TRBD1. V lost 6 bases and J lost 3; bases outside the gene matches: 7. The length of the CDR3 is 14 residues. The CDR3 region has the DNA TGTGCCAGCAGAGTAGACAGGGAGGACACTGAAGCTTTCTTT. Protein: CASRVDREDTEAFF.

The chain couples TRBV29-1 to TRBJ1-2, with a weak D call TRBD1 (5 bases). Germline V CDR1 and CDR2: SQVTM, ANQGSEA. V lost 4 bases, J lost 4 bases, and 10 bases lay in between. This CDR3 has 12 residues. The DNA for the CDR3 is TGCAGCGTTGTCGGGGGAGGCTATGGCTACACCTTC. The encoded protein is CSVVGGGYGYTF.

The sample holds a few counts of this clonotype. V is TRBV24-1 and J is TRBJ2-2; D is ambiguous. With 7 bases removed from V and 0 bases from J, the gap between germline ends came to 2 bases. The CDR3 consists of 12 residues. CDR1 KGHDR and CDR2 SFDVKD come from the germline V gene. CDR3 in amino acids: CATRPNTGELFF. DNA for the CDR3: TGTGCCACCAGGCCGAACACCGGGGAGCTGTTTTTT.

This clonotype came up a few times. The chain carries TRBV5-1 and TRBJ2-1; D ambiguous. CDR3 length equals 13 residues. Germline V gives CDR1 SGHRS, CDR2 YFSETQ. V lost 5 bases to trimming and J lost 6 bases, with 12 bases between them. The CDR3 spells CASSTDTSNEQFF. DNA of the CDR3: TGCGCCAGCAGTACCGACACTTCCAATGAGCAGTTCTTC.

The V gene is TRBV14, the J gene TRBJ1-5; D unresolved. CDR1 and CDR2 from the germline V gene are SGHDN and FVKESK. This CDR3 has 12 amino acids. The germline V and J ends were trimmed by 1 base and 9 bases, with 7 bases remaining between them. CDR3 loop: CASSQGSGPQHF. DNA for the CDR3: TGTGCCAGCAGCCAAGGGAGCGGGCCCCAGCATTTT.

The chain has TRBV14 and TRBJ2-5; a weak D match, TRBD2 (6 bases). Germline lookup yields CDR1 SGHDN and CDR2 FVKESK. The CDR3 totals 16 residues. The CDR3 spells CTGSQLPGLLQETQYF. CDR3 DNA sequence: TGTACCGGCAGCCAACTGCCGGGACTCCTCCAAGAGACCCAGTACTTC.